This entry lists 17 T cell receptor beta chains sequenced from one sample in a study of shared clonotypes between healthy human individuals. Clones were read by immunoSEQ multiplex PCR, and TCRdb kept only the in-frame ones, dropping some. The sample lists around 430,000 clones, roughly 83% occurring once. The sample was PBMCs. These receptors were collected from a woman between 35 and 50 years old in good health. Some clones in this sample may be carry-over from other donors' samples.

Turning to this clone: This sample includes further DNA sequences coding for the same CDR3. The chain recombines TRBV6-1 with TRBJ2-7; TRBD2 aligns across 9 bases. The CDR3 spans 14 residues. V dropped 4 bases and J dropped 7; count of bases not matched to a gene: 8. Germline V gene lookup returns CDR1 MNHNS and CDR2 SASEGT. DNA of the CDR3: TGTGCCAGCAGTGGGCTAGCGGGGACGGGGGAGCAGTACTTC. The encoded protein is CASSGLAGTGEQYF.

The V and J genes are TRBV19 and TRBJ2-2; unclear D gene. Germline-derived CDR1 and CDR2 are LNHDA and SQIVND (reference sequence). This CDR3 comprises 14 residues. Trimming stripped 5 bases from V and 1 base from J, with 8 bases between. CDR3 sequence reads: CASSEERNTGELFF. The CDR3 coding sequence is TGTGCCAGTAGTGAAGAGCGGAACACCGGGGAGCTGTTTTTT.

Remarks on this clone: The germline gene is not matched at one end of the junction; a read error may be the cause. The genes are TRBV7-7 and TRBJ2-2; D gene uncertain. CDR1 and CDR2 from the germline V gene are SSHAT and FNYEAQ (reference sequence). This CDR3 region has 17 residues. The CDR3 loop reads CASSLDRAELNTGELFF. The DNA of the CDR3 is TGTGCTAGCAGCTTAGATCGAGCCGAACTGAACACCGGGGAGCTGTTTTTT.

V and J are TRBV27 and TRBJ2-6; 10 nucleotides line up with TRBD1. The CDR3 covers 17 residues. V was clipped by 3 bases and J by 2 bases; unmatched bases: 4. Germline CDR1 reads MNHEY; CDR2 reads SMNVEV (reference sequence). The CDR3: CASSFRGQGTGANVLTF. In nucleotides, the CDR3 is TGTGCCAGCAGTTTTAGGGGACAGGGGACTGGGGCCAACGTCCTGACTTTC.

The V gene is TRBV30, the J gene TRBJ2-7, with 10 bases fitting TRBD2. The V segment lost 1 base and the J segment 6 bases; nucleotides outside the gene matches: 9. The CDR3 spans 15 residues. CDR1 and CDR2 from the germline V gene are GTSNPN and SVGIG (reference sequence). CDR3 sequence reads: CAWSEGGLASSEQYF. DNA for the CDR3: TGTGCCTGGAGTGAGGGGGGACTAGCGTCGTCCGAGCAGTACTTC.

The chain links TRBV6-1 to TRBJ2-2; 8 positions agree with TRBD1. This CDR3 is 14 amino acids long. Trimming took 6 bases from V and 3 from J; bases not matched to a gene: 3. Germline values: CDR1 MNHNS, CDR2 SASEGT. CDR3 protein: CASSRGPDTGELFF. The DNA of the CDR3 is TGTGCCAGCAGCAGGGGGCCGGACACCGGGGAGCTGTTTTTT.

This chain uses TRBV6-6 with TRBJ2-1; maybe TRBD1 (6 bases). The germline gives CDR1 MNHNY, CDR2 SVGAGI (reference sequence). This CDR3 is 15 amino acids long. Trimming pared 0 bases from V and 6 bases from J, leaving 12 bases between. CDR3: CASSYSSPGANEQFF. CDR3 DNA: TGTGCCAGCAGTTACTCGAGCCCAGGGGCCAATGAGCAGTTCTTC.

With respect to this clone: A far larger clone is only one base removed, so a read error is likely. CDR3 sequence reads: CSAYRDKDTEAFF. Written as DNA, the CDR3 is TGCAGCGCTTACCGGGACAAGGATACTGAAGCTTTCTTT. The chain has TRBV29-1 and TRBJ1-1, with TRBD1 as a possible D gene (6 bases). The CDR3 covers 13 residues. Looked up from germline, CDR1 is SQVTM and CDR2 is ANQGSEA. The V and J ends lost 7 bases and 5 bases respectively, with 17 bases between them.

In this sample, this clone turned up once. The gene calls are TRBV7-3 and TRBJ2-5, with D unclear. This CDR3 has 15 residues. CDR1 and CDR2 from the germline V gene are SGHTA and FQGTGA. V was cut by 3 bases and J by 2 bases, with 13 bases left in between. The CDR3 coding sequence is TGTGCCAGCAGCTTCCAGGTCTTCCAACAAGAGACCCAGTACTTC. Translation gives CASSFQVFQQETQYF.

Here the CDR3 DNA reads TGTGCCAGCAGTTTCCCCCGCCGGGCAGTAACCCCTGAAGCTTTCTTT. Amino acids: CASSFPRRAVTPEAFF. The chain links TRBV28 to TRBJ1-1; D is ambiguous. The V gene lost 3 bases and the J gene lost 6 bases, with 20 bases spanning the gap. From germline, CDR1 is MDHEN and CDR2 SYDVKM. This CDR3 contains 16 residues. The whole variable domain, filled in from reference TRBV28 and TRBJ1-1, reads DVKVTQSSRYLVKRTGEKVFLECVQDMDHENMFWYRQDPGLGLRLIYFSYDVKMKEKGDIPEGYSVSREKKERFSLILESASTNQTSMYLCASSFPRRAVTPEAFFGQGTRLTVV.

Here the CDR3 reads CASSPLVPQETQYF. The CDR3, as DNA: TGCGCCAGCAGCCCACTAGTACCACAAGAGACCCAGTACTTC. J is TRBJ2-5 and V is TRBV4-1, with D perhaps matching TRBD2 (5 bases). V dropped 4 bases and J dropped 2 bases, with 11 bases sitting between them. Looked up from germline, CDR1 is MGHRA and CDR2 is YSYEKL. This CDR3 has 14 residues.

The chain recombines TRBV7-3 with TRBJ2-5, with 7 bases identical to TRBD1. The J call is in doubt because the DNA end fits TRBJ2-7 better. Per the germline V gene, CDR1 is SGHTA and CDR2 is FQGTGA. The CDR3 extends over 16 amino acids. The CDR3 loop is CASSLTGQPSPYEQYF. CDR3 in DNA: TGTGCCAGCAGCTTAACGGGACAGCCATCTCCCTACGAGCAGTACTTC.

V usage is TRBV5-4 and J usage is TRBJ2-2; D call uncertain. Germline loops: CDR1 SGHNT, CDR2 YYREEE (reference sequence). The V gene lost 4 bases and the J gene lost 6 bases, with 13 bases spanning the gap. The CDR3 sequence is 14 residues long. The CDR3 spells CASSRTDPAGELFF. The CDR3 DNA reads TGTGCCAGCAGCCGTACCGACCCGGCCGGGGAGCTGTTTTTT.

The rearrangement links TRBV5-1 to TRBJ2-1; no firm D call. Per the germline V gene, CDR1 is SGHRS and CDR2 is YFSETQ. CDR3 size: 15 residues. Trimming pared 4 bases from V and 3 bases from J, leaving 14 bases between. CDR3 residues: CASSTLRPGYNEQFF. CDR3 nucleotides: TGCGCCAGCAGCACCCTCCGCCCAGGCTACAATGAGCAGTTCTTC.

The chain's CDR3 is CASRVRTVEYTEAFF. In DNA, the CDR3 is TGTGCCAGCAGGGTCCGGACAGTGGAATATACTGAAGCTTTCTTT. The V and J genes are TRBV6-1 and TRBJ1-1, with D possibly TRBD1 on 6 matching bases. Germline CDR1 is MNHNS and CDR2 is SASEGT. V lost 6 bases to trimming and J lost 5 bases, with 19 bases between them. This CDR3 contains 15 residues.

This chain uses TRBV30 with TRBJ1-4; 8 nucleotides align to TRBD1. This CDR3 is built from 14 residues. Per germline, CDR1 GTSNPN and CDR2 SVGIG (reference sequence). With 4 bases clipped from V and 5 bases from J, the junction kept 6 bases outside the gene matches. CDR3 sequence (DNA): TGTGCCTGGACCAGGACAGGGAGGAATGAAAAACTGTTTTTT. Its protein is CAWTRTGRNEKLFF.

The rearrangement uses TRBV28 and TRBJ2-3; 10 bases fit TRBD2. The CDR3 runs to 15 residues. V lost 6 bases to trimming and J lost 3 bases; unmatched junction nucleotides: 6. Germline V gene data show CDR1 as MDHEN and CDR2 as SYDVKM. CDR3 DNA sequence: TGTGCCAGCAGCCGGAGCGGGAGGGTGACAGATACGCAGTATTTT. It yields the protein CASSRSGRVTDTQYF.